These 32 T cell receptor beta chains originate from one sample sequenced in a study of blood T cell repertoires in COVID-19. Some clones are missing from TCRdb's copy, which holds only in-frame ones; the method was immunoSEQ multiplex PCR. The table has around 220,000 clones, approximately 87% seen once. Sequencing used peripheral blood. All receptors derive from a woman aged 45-65 years with acute or convalescent COVID-19.

The rearrangement joins TRBV5-1 to TRBJ2-3; a weak D match, TRBD2 (5 bases). The V and J ends lost 4 bases and 3 bases respectively, with 15 bases between them. CDR1 is SGHRS and CDR2 is YFSETQ in the germline V gene. The length of the CDR3 is 15 residues. In DNA form, the CDR3 reads TGCGCCAGCAGCCCCGGGATATCTCAAACAGATACGCAGTATTTT. Translation: CASSPGISQTDTQYF.

The chain uses TRBV5-6 and TRBJ2-3; the match to TRBD2 covers 7 bases. Germline V gene data show CDR1 as SGHDT and CDR2 as YYEEEE. The length of the CDR3 is 15 residues. Trimming took 7 bases from V and 0 from J; bases not matched to a gene: 8. CDR3 in DNA: TGTGCCAGCCTCGTTAACGGGAGGAGCACAGATACGCAGTATTTT. Protein sequence: CASLVNGRSTDTQYF.

The gene calls are TRBV2 and TRBJ1-2; D is unclear. V shed 2 bases and J shed 3 bases, with 7 bases lying between them. The length of the CDR3 is 13 residues. Germline CDR1 SNHLY, CDR2 FYNNEI. As DNA, the CDR3 is TGTGCCAGCAGTGAAAGTTTAGACTATGGCTACACCTTC. It specifies CASSESLDYGYTF.

The V gene is TRBV4-3, the J gene TRBJ1-2, with 7 bases lining up with TRBD1. CDR3 length: 15 amino acids. Trimming cost V 5 bases and J 3 bases; bases outside gene matches: 9. Germline V lookup: CDR1 LGHNA, CDR2 YSLEER. CDR3: CASSEGTVLDYGYTF. The CDR3 DNA reads TGCGCCAGCAGCGAAGGGACAGTTTTAGACTATGGCTACACCTTC.

This clone came up a few times. This chain connects TRBV14 to TRBJ1-2, with 7 bases that match TRBD1. The CDR3 is made up of 15 amino acids. The ends lost 7 bases at V and 8 bases at J; junction bases unmatched: 16. The V gene's germline CDR1 is SGHDN and CDR2 FVKESK. This CDR3 reads CASTPGQSLSRGYTF. The DNA of the CDR3 is TGTGCCAGCACCCCGGGACAGAGCCTTTCTAGGGGCTACACCTTC.

The chain uses TRBV10-2 and TRBJ1-1; D is undetermined. V lost 6 bases and J lost 0, with 11 bases in between. The CDR3 runs to 14 residues. Germline CDR1 reads WSHSY; CDR2 reads SAAADI. The CDR3 protein is CASREGQVNTEAFF. CDR3 DNA: TGCGCCAGCAGGGAGGGTCAGGTGAACACTGAAGCTTTCTTT.

The chain links TRBV21-1 to TRBJ2-3; the D segment call TRBD1 is taken from the table without a DNA check. TRBV21-1 is shown as a pseudogene. The CDR3 spans 14 residues. The CDR3, as DNA: TGTGCCAGCAGCAAGACTGGCAGGGTGGATACGCAGTATTTT. Its protein is CASSKTGRVDTQYF.

The chain links TRBV25-1 to TRBJ2-3; unclear D gene. CDR1 is MGHDK, CDR2 SYGVNS, per germline. V dropped 2 bases and J dropped 6 bases, with 9 bases sitting between them. CDR3 length: 13 residues. CDR3 DNA sequence: TGTGCCAGCAGTGAAGCCCCCGGGGATACGCAGTATTTT. Its translation is CASSEAPGDTQYF.

The CDR3, as DNA: TGCGCCAGCAGCTCGACTAGCGGGGGCCAAGAGACCCAGTACTTC. Protein sequence: CASSSTSGGQETQYF. This chain links TRBV5-1 with TRBJ2-5, with 12 bases fitting TRBD2. Looked up from germline, CDR1 is SGHRS and CDR2 is YFSETQ. The CDR3 has 15 residues. After removal of 3 bases from V and 1 base from J, the junction contained 1 base not matched to a gene.

The chain uses TRBV5-5 and TRBJ2-1; 7 bases fit TRBD1. The V gene end was trimmed by 4 bases and the J gene end by 10 bases; junction bases not matched to a gene: 14. This CDR3 has 15 amino acids. Germline CDR1 SGHKS, CDR2 YYEKEE (reference sequence). Here the CDR3 DNA reads TGTGCCAGCAGCCCTACACGCCTAACAGGGGAAGAGCAGTTCTTC. Translation gives CASSPTRLTGEEQFF. Supplemented by reference TRBV5-5 and TRBJ2-1, the full variable domain reads DAGVTQSPTHLIKTRGQQVTLRCSPISGHKSVSWYQQVLGQGPQFIFQYYEKEERGRGNFPDRFSARQFPNYSSELNVNALLLGDSALYLCASSPTRLTGEEQFFGPGTRLTVL.

This sequence joins TRBV19 and TRBJ1-6; possible D gene TRBD1, 5 bases. Trimming took off 5 bases at V and 5 bases at J, with 13 bases between the two ends. Germline loops: CDR1 LNHDA, CDR2 SQIVND (reference sequence). The CDR3 totals 15 residues. The CDR3 coding sequence is TGTGCCAGTAGTGGACAAGCGGGAAATAATTCACCCCTCCACTTT. Translated, it gives CASSGQAGNNSPLHF. Combining the CDR3 with reference TRBV19 and TRBJ1-6 gives the whole variable domain DGGITQSPKYLFRKEGQNVTLSCEQNLNHDAMYWYRQDPGQGLRLIYYSQIVNDFQKGDIAEGYSVSREKKESFPLTVTSAQKNPTAFYLCASSGQAGNNSPLHFGNGTRLTVT.

The chain is built from TRBV11-3 and TRBJ2-1; the match to TRBD1 covers 10 bases. Germline CDR1 reads SGHNT; CDR2 reads YENEEA. The CDR3 totals 15 residues. V lost 3 bases and J lost 8; bases outside the gene matches: 7. CDR3: CASSFGTGDLDEQFF. The CDR3 nucleotides read TGTGCCAGCAGCTTCGGGACAGGGGACCTCGATGAGCAGTTCTTC.

The chain combines TRBV11-3 with TRBJ1-1, with D maybe TRBD1 (6 bases). The germline gives CDR1 SGHNT, CDR2 YENEEA. The CDR3 sequence is 14 residues long. V lost 2 bases to trimming and J lost 7 bases, with 14 bases between them. The CDR3 spells CASSLRYPDSEAFF. The CDR3 DNA follows: TGTGCCAGCAGCTTAAGGTACCCGGACAGTGAAGCTTTCTTT.

The chain joins TRBV5-4 to TRBJ2-4, with TRBD2 identical over 7 bases. With 0 bases clipped from V and 7 bases from J, the junction kept 4 bases outside the gene matches. The CDR3 covers 14 residues. The V gene's germline CDR1 is SGHNT and CDR2 YYREEE (reference sequence). The CDR3 here is CASSLGLARNIQYF. CDR3 bases: TGTGCCAGCAGCTTGGGACTAGCTCGCAACATTCAGTACTTC. Full variable domain (rest looked up from reference TRBV5-4 and TRBJ2-4): ETGVTQSPTHLIKTRGQQVTLRCSSQSGHNTVSWYQQALGQGPQFIFQYYREEENGRGNFPPRFSGLQFPNYSSELNVNALELDDSALYLCASSLGLARNIQYFGAGTRLSVL.

The rearrangement uses TRBV4-1 and TRBJ2-7, with 7 nucleotides matching TRBD2. The V gene end was trimmed by 0 bases and the J gene end by 7 bases; junction bases not matched to a gene: 15. Germline lookup yields CDR1 MGHRA and CDR2 YSYEKL. This CDR3 contains 17 residues. CDR3 in DNA: TGCGCCAGCAGCCAAGATCCGTACGGGACTATCCCCTTGGAGCAGTACTTC. The encoded protein is CASSQDPYGTIPLEQYF.

This chain connects TRBV5-1 to TRBJ2-7; maybe TRBD1 (6 bases). Germline V lookup: CDR1 SGHRS, CDR2 YFSETQ. V was cut by 5 bases and J by 0 bases, with 18 bases left in between. The CDR3 sequence is 16 residues long. The CDR3 coding sequence is TGCGCCAGCAGAATACAGCCCCGGGACAACTCCTACGAGCAGTACTTC. As protein: CASRIQPRDNSYEQYF.

The CDR3 coding sequence is TGTGCCAGCACCAGGACTAGCGGGGGGGGTGATGAGCAGTTCTTC. It encodes CASTRTSGGGDEQFF. This chain uses TRBV6-6 with TRBJ2-1, with 15 positions matching TRBD2. Germline loops: CDR1 MNHNY, CDR2 SVGAGI (reference sequence). J gave up 8 bases and V 7 bases, and 6 bases lay outside the gene matches. The CDR3 has 15 residues.

V usage is TRBV7-6 and J usage is TRBJ2-6, with TRBD1 matching 7 bases. The V gene's germline CDR1 is SGHVS and CDR2 FNYEAQ. Trimming at V came to 3 bases and at J to 0 bases, leaving 5 bases not matched to a gene. The CDR3 length is 17 residues. The chain's CDR3 is CASSFRGQLSGANVLTF. CDR3 DNA sequence: TGTGCCAGCAGCTTCAGGGGACAGCTCTCTGGGGCCAACGTCCTGACTTTC.

To note about this clone: Other DNA sequences within the sample encode an identical CDR3. The chain is built from TRBV12-3 or TRBV12-4 and TRBJ2-7; no firm D call. The CDR3 totals 11 residues. Trimming pared 5 bases from V and 4 bases from J, leaving 6 bases between. CDR3 in amino acids: CASSPGYEQYF. The DNA for the CDR3 is TGTGCCAGCAGTCCAGGTTACGAGCAGTACTTC.

V usage is TRBV4-1 and J usage is TRBJ2-7; 9 positions match TRBD1. J gave up 4 bases and V 6 bases, and 13 bases lay outside the gene matches. CDR1 and CDR2 from the germline V gene are MGHRA and YSYEKL. CDR3 length equals 16 residues. The CDR3 is CASREKEGQGSYEQYF. DNA for the CDR3: TGCGCCAGCAGGGAGAAAGAGGGACAGGGTTCTTACGAGCAGTACTTC.

This clone occurred once. CDR3 sequence reads: CASSIDQQGHNEQFF. Here the CDR3 DNA reads TGTGCCAGTAGTATAGATCAACAGGGCCACAATGAGCAGTTCTTC. The V call is TRBV19, the J call TRBJ2-1, with TRBD1 as a possible D gene (6 bases). Germline CDR1 is LNHDA and CDR2 is SQIVND (reference sequence). The CDR3 runs to 15 residues. Trimming shortened V by 0 bases and J by 5 bases, and 11 bases separated the two germline ends.

The chain links TRBV5-1 to TRBJ2-5, with D perhaps TRBD2 (5 bases). Trimming took 4 bases from V and 5 from J, leaving 15 bases between them. The CDR3 contains 14 residues. Germline CDR1 SGHRS, CDR2 YFSETQ. CDR3 loop: CASSPLGVGETQYF. CDR3 in DNA: TGCGCCAGCAGCCCGCTCGGGGTAGGGGAGACCCAGTACTTC.

This clone was picked up one time. V is TRBV27 and J is TRBJ1-6; a possible D gene is TRBD1 (5 bases). With 3 bases removed from V and 0 bases from J, the gap between germline ends came to 9 bases. This CDR3 region has 16 residues. Germline lookup yields CDR1 MNHEY and CDR2 SMNVEV (reference sequence). The CDR3 sequence is CASSFDSYSYNSPLHF. Here the CDR3 DNA reads TGTGCCAGCAGTTTCGACAGTTACTCCTATAATTCACCCCTCCACTTT.

Regarding this clone: Given a much more abundant clone one base away, this may be a read error. The V and J genes are TRBV5-4 and TRBJ1-1; possible D gene TRBD1, 5 bases. Germline V gene sequence: CDR1 SGHNT, CDR2 YYREEE (reference sequence). The CDR3 consists of 13 residues. V lost 2 bases and J 1 base, leaving 6 bases between the germline ends. This CDR3 is CASSLDRNTEAFF. CDR3 DNA: TGTGCCAGCAGCTTAGACAGGAACACTGAAGCTTTCTTT.

The J gene is TRBJ2-3, the V gene TRBV19; possibly TRBD1 for D (5 bases). From germline, CDR1 is LNHDA and CDR2 SQIVND (reference sequence). The CDR3 contains 16 residues. V was clipped by 5 bases and J by 4 bases, with 19 bases between them. CDR3 region: CASSLPDSAGSDTQYF. The CDR3 DNA is TGTGCCAGTAGTCTACCAGACAGCGCTGGGTCAGATACGCAGTATTTT.

The rearrangement uses TRBV16 and TRBJ2-1; 10 bases agree with TRBD1. CDR3 length: 16 amino acids. Per germline, CDR1 KGHSY and CDR2 FQNENV. After removal of 0 bases from V and 8 bases from J, the junction contained 7 bases not matched to a gene. CDR3 nucleotide sequence: TGTGCCAGCAGCCAATCAGAGACAGGGGGCTGGGATGAGCAGTTCTTC. Amino acids: CASSQSETGGWDEQFF.

The V gene is TRBV19, the J gene TRBJ1-5; 12 positions match TRBD1. This CDR3 spans 14 amino acids. After removal of 6 bases from V and 7 bases from J, the junction contained 4 bases not matched to a gene. Germline values: CDR1 LNHDA, CDR2 SQIVND (reference sequence). In nucleotides, the CDR3 is TGTGCCAGTAGCGGGACAGGGGGCGTCCAGCCCCAGCATTTT. Its protein is CASSGTGGVQPQHF.

This rearrangement joins TRBV2 to TRBJ2-1; 9 bases match TRBD2. The CDR3 is 14 amino acids. Germline V gene sequence: CDR1 SNHLY, CDR2 FYNNEI. Germline trimming cut 5 bases from V and 7 bases from J; bases unmatched to any gene: 6. The CDR3 spells CASSPSSGKNEQFF. CDR3 nucleotide sequence: TGTGCCAGCAGTCCGTCTAGCGGGAAGAATGAGCAGTTCTTC.

V is TRBV5-1 and J is TRBJ1-1, with D maybe TRBD1 (5 bases). Trimming took off 0 bases at V and 7 bases at J, with 7 bases between the two ends. Germline-derived CDR1 and CDR2 are SGHRS and YFSETQ. The CDR3 spans 12 residues. CDR3 sequence reads: CASSLGRGEAFF. The CDR3 DNA reads as TGCGCCAGCAGCTTGGGAAGGGGTGAAGCTTTCTTT.

V usage is TRBV29-1 and J usage is TRBJ1-1; D not resolved. CDR1 and CDR2 from the germline V gene are SQVTM and ANQGSEA. This CDR3 spans 12 amino acids. Trimming pared 6 bases from V and 3 bases from J, leaving 11 bases between. DNA for the CDR3: TGCAGCGTAGGTACAGAGCACACTGAAGCTTTCTTT. This gives the protein CSVGTEHTEAFF.

V and J are TRBV5-6 and TRBJ1-1; 8 bases match TRBD1. In germline, CDR1 is SGHDT, CDR2 YYEEEE. The ends lost 1 base at V and 0 bases at J; junction bases unmatched: 11. This CDR3 spans 18 amino acids. This chain's CDR3 is CASSLPWAGGLMNTEAFF. In DNA form, the CDR3 reads TGTGCCAGCAGCTTGCCGTGGGCAGGGGGCTTGATGAACACTGAAGCTTTCTTT.

J is TRBJ2-1 and V is TRBV3-1 (or the pseudogene TRBV3-2); TRBD2 might be the D (7 bases). The CDR3 totals 12 residues. V gave up 11 bases and J gave up 4 bases, with 12 bases separating them. From germline, CDR1 is LGHDT and CDR2 YNNKEL (reference sequence). The CDR3 spells CAARGGYNEQFF. CDR3 in DNA: TGTGCCGCTAGGGGGGGGTACAATGAGCAGTTCTTC.